The clone carrying this T cell receptor beta chain occurred many times. Its antigen remains unknown. Use was made of roughly 980,000 CD4+ or CD8+ T cells in sorted libraries. These data originate in a study of neurological immune-mediated disorders. The cDNA was synthesized by means of template-switch 5'RACE, which was carried out with 10-nucleotide random UMIs. TCRdb reprocessed the 5' RACE reads with MiXCR, giving one entry per CDR3 protein. The sample has 15,000 to 20,000 distinct CDR3 sequences, around 11% seen once; the top ten hold under 30%. Study-level points and caveats: Patients with HTLV-1-associated myelopathy showed the most TCR clonal expansion. Those with multiple sclerosis showed the least, falling below healthy controls. Private repertoires in all groups were suggested, as expanded clones shared no CDR3 amino acid sequences across subjects.

Germline CDR1 is MNHEY and CDR2 is SMNVEV (reference sequence). Trimming took 3 bases from V and 3 from J, leaving 14 bases between them. The CDR3 is 15 amino acids. The TCR comes from a woman between 50 and 59 years old in good health. The rearrangement uses TRBV27 and TRBJ1-1; no clear D gene. The sequencing sample was made of CD8+ T cells from blood. The CDR3 DNA reads TGTGCCAGCAGTTTGGGGAAATCTCCCCACACTGAAGCTTTCTTT. The encoded protein is CASSLGKSPHTEAFF.